One sample yielded the 19 T cell receptor beta chains listed below, sequenced in a study of shared clonotypes between healthy human individuals. The method was immunoSEQ multiplex PCR; TCRdb's version includes in-frame clones alone and lacks a portion of them. The data contain 2 million to 2.5 million clones, roughly 93% of them seen just once; the ten biggest clones take up about 0.39%. Sequencing was done on a sample of naive CD4+ T cells from PBMCs. Specified subset: CD45RA+ positively selected. Receptors originate from a man aged 18 to 29 in good health. Some clones in this sample may be carry-over from other donors' samples.

The chain recombines TRBV5-8 with TRBJ2-3; D is possibly TRBD1 or TRBD2 (5 bases each). V dropped 1 base and J dropped 4 bases, with 10 bases sitting between them. Germline loops: CDR1 SGHTS, CDR2 YDEGEE. CDR3 length: 14 residues. In DNA, the CDR3 is TGTGCCAGCAGCTTGCAAGGGGAGCCAGATACGCAGTATTTT. Its protein is CASSLQGEPDTQYF.

This chain links TRBV30 with TRBJ2-7; D might be TRBD2 (6 bases). Germline-derived CDR1 and CDR2 are GTSNPN and SVGIG (reference sequence). This CDR3 is 13 amino acids long. The V end was cut by 4 bases, the J end by 6 bases, with 16 bases between. The CDR3 reads CAWTSGGGFEQYF. DNA for the CDR3: TGTGCCTGGACGAGTGGTGGGGGGTTCGAGCAGTACTTC.

The rearrangement links TRBV18 to TRBJ1-1; no clear D. V was cut by 0 bases and J by 12 bases, with 14 bases left in between. Germline V CDR1 and CDR2: KGHSH, LQKENI. The length of the CDR3 is 13 residues. The CDR3 bases are TGTGCCAGCTCACCACCGGACTCGCCGGTGACTTTCTTT. Protein: CASSPPDSPVTFF.

This chain links TRBV28 with TRBJ2-6; D is possibly TRBD2 (6 bases). Germline-derived CDR1 and CDR2 are MDHEN and SYDVKM. The CDR3 sequence is 20 residues long. V was clipped by 7 bases and J by 0 bases, with 25 bases between them. CDR3 DNA: TGTGCCAGCACGAGAAGGAGGGGCGCGCGGCTGTCCTCTGGGGCCAACGTCCTGACTTTC. Protein product: CASTRRRGARLSSGANVLTF.

The CDR3 spells CASSIVGRALYGYTF. DNA of the CDR3: TGTGCCAGTAGTATCGTGGGCAGGGCATTATATGGCTACACCTTC. This chain connects TRBV19 to TRBJ1-2; D perhaps matches TRBD1 (5 bases). Per the germline V gene, CDR1 is LNHDA and CDR2 is SQIVND (reference sequence). The CDR3 has 15 amino acids. Deletions cut 3 bases from V and 5 bases from J, with 16 bases between.

This chain connects TRBV27 to TRBJ2-5; D call uncertain. The V gene's germline CDR1 is MNHEY and CDR2 SMNVEV (reference sequence). The V end lost 9 bases, the J end lost 7 bases, and 24 bases lay between the germline ends. This CDR3 has 15 amino acids. CDR3 residues: CASRAFGTSLGTQYF. Here the CDR3 DNA reads TGTGCCAGTCGTGCTTTCGGCACCAGCCTGGGGACCCAGTACTTC.

This clone was observed a single time. The chain recombines TRBV19 with TRBJ1-5; the D is unclear. From germline, CDR1 is LNHDA and CDR2 SQIVND (reference sequence). This CDR3 spans 13 amino acids. V lost 0 bases, J lost 5 bases, and 5 bases lay in between. This CDR3 is CASSIDWDQPQHF. The CDR3 DNA reads TGTGCCAGTAGTATAGACTGGGATCAGCCCCAGCATTTT.

The chain recombines TRBV7-2 with TRBJ1-5; D unresolved. Trimming removed 0 bases at V and 4 bases at J, with 10 bases between. CDR1 is SGHTA, CDR2 FQGNSA, per germline. The CDR3 runs 15 residues. The CDR3 DNA reads TGTGCCAGCAGCTTAGCGCTAACCGGGAATCAGCCCCAGCATTTT. Translated: CASSLALTGNQPQHF.

J is TRBJ1-4 and V is TRBV2; TRBD1 might be the D (5 bases). Trimming cost V 8 bases and J 7 bases, with 17 bases left between them. CDR3 length: 14 amino acids. Germline V lookup: CDR1 SNHLY, CDR2 FYNNEI. The CDR3 is CASFPPGTGEKLFF. CDR3 nucleotides: TGTGCCAGCTTCCCGCCCGGGACTGGTGAAAAACTGTTTTTT.

CDR3 in amino acids: CASSATGTSGSYEQYF. CDR3 DNA: TGTGCCAGTAGTGCAACCGGGACTAGCGGCTCCTACGAGCAGTACTTC. The V gene is TRBV19, the J gene TRBJ2-7, with TRBD2 identical over 11 bases. The trim removed 5 bases at V and 0 bases at J, leaving 6 bases unmatched. The CDR3 totals 16 residues. Germline lookup yields CDR1 LNHDA and CDR2 SQIVND (reference sequence).

Turning to this clone: Other nucleotide sequences in the sample specify the same CDR3. CDR3 sequence reads: CASSGTDNEKLFF. CDR3 bases: TGCGCCAGCAGCGGGACAGACAATGAAAAACTGTTTTTT. The V call is TRBV5-1, the J call TRBJ1-4, with 7 bases identical to TRBD1. CDR1 and CDR2 (germline): SGHRS, YFSETQ. The CDR3 length is 13 residues. Trimming at V came to 4 bases and at J to 5 bases, leaving 2 bases not matched to a gene.

This chain uses TRBV28 with TRBJ1-2, with 7 nucleotides matching TRBD1. The CDR3 sequence is 12 residues long. V lost 6 bases, J lost 7 bases, and 5 bases stayed unmatched. Germline CDR1 is MDHEN and CDR2 is SYDVKM. CDR3 DNA: TGTGCCAGCAGAGGGGGCGCGGTTGGCTACACCTTC. It codes for CASRGGAVGYTF.

The chain is built from TRBV5-1 and TRBJ2-7; D is undetermined. Germline lookup yields CDR1 SGHRS and CDR2 YFSETQ. V was clipped by 7 bases and J by 0 bases, with 20 bases between them. This CDR3 comprises 16 residues. The CDR3 DNA reads TGCGCCAGCCGACCTCCTGGCCCGGGTCCCTCCTACGAGCAGTACTTC. Encoded protein: CASRPPGPGPSYEQYF.

V and J are TRBV7-8 and TRBJ2-3, with 9 positions matching TRBD2. The CDR3 covers 16 residues. The V segment lost 2 bases and the J segment 2 bases; nucleotides outside the gene matches: 5. CDR1 is SGHVS, CDR2 FQNEAQ, per germline. DNA of the CDR3: TGTGCCAGCAGCTTATTCGCTAGCGGGGACACAGATACGCAGTATTTT. Translation gives CASSLFASGDTDTQYF.

The chain links TRBV6-5 to TRBJ2-5; D unresolved. V lost 9 bases, J lost 7 bases, and 21 bases lay in between. Germline V gene lookup returns CDR1 MNHEY and CDR2 SVGAGI. This CDR3 is built from 14 residues. The CDR3 is CASRGPGSPGTQYF. The DNA for the CDR3 is TGTGCCAGTAGAGGCCCCGGGTCCCCGGGGACCCAGTACTTC.

The chain couples TRBV7-8 to TRBJ1-5; a weak D match, TRBD1 (6 bases). Germline CDR1 SGHVS, CDR2 FQNEAQ. Trimming cost V 1 base and J 2 bases, with 6 bases left between them. The CDR3 loop spans 14 amino acids. The CDR3 protein is CASSLGQGNQPQHF. As DNA, the CDR3 is TGTGCCAGCAGCTTAGGACAGGGCAATCAGCCCCAGCATTTT.

The chain carries TRBV28 and TRBJ2-7; D not certain. CDR3 size: 14 residues. Germline V gives CDR1 MDHEN, CDR2 SYDVKM. Trimming removed 7 bases from V and 3 bases from J, with 16 bases in between. The CDR3 DNA sequence: TGTGCCAGCACCGCCCCCACAGCGAGCTACGAGCAGTACTTC. Protein: CASTAPTASYEQYF.

This chain links TRBV6-5 with TRBJ2-2; D is undetermined. This CDR3 region has 13 residues. V gave up 4 bases and J gave up 3 bases, with 6 bases separating them. CDR1 and CDR2 from the germline V gene are MNHEY and SVGAGI. CDR3 in DNA: TGTGCCAGCAGTTGGCGCTACACCGGGGAGCTGTTTTTT. This translates into CASSWRYTGELFF.

This clone was detected only once. The chain uses TRBV6-6 and TRBJ2-7, with a weak D call TRBD2 (5 bases). The CDR3 has 14 amino acids. V was clipped by 2 bases and J by 6 bases, with 14 bases between them. CDR1 and CDR2 from the germline V gene are MNHNY and SVGAGI (reference sequence). CDR3 region: CASSYTRDPGEQYF. CDR3 in DNA: TGTGCCAGCAGTTACACTCGGGATCCTGGCGAGCAGTACTTC.